The following is a T cell receptor (beta chain) sequence with its context. Its cognate antigen is unknown. Clones were sequenced by immunoSEQ multiplex PCR, and TCRdb holds only the in-frame ones, with some missing. The data hold 350,000 to 450,000 clones, with roughly 84% observed a single time. This sample is drawn from a study of Ad26.COV2.S vaccination and SARS-CoV-2 variants. At the level of the study: Donor got 5x10^10 or 1x10^11 viral particles of Ad26.COV2.S. Broader study findings: Recipients of vaccine and of placebo showed similar breadth of their non-spike TCR repertoires. Vaccine recipients posted higher spike-specific TCR breadth than their placebo counterparts.

Described treatment: some 20 received Ad26.COV2.S at low or high dose, single or two shots; roughly five received placebo; per-sample allocation not given. Day 63 after the first injection of vaccine or placebo was the sampling time. Trimming took 3 bases from V and 1 from J, leaving 10 bases between them. CDR1 and CDR2 from the germline V gene are SGHAT and FQNNGV. The CDR3 extends over 15 amino acids. The chain joins TRBV11-2 to TRBJ2-4; tentative D call: TRBD1 (5 bases). The sample here was peripheral blood, taken in a trial of Ad26.COV2.S vaccine versus placebo. The receptor was isolated from a person between 18 and 59 years old who received the Ad26.COV2.S COVID-19 vaccine or a placebo. Written as DNA, the CDR3 is TGTGCCAGCAGCTTCGTAGGGGTGGCCAAAAACATTCAGTACTTC. Its protein product is CASSFVGVAKNIQYF.